Following are 3 T cell receptor beta chains from one sample sequenced in a study of shared clonotypes between healthy human individuals. Cells designated naive CD8 were CD45RO-negative and were positively selected for CCR7, with terminally differentiated effector memory CD45RA+ cells excluded. Sequencing used immunoSEQ multiplex PCR; TCRdb keeps in-frame clones, though not all of them. The table includes around 2,000,000 clones, 85% to 95% detected once. Sequenced input: naive CD8+ T cells sorted from blood. The receptors stem from a man aged 18 to 30 in good health.

The rearrangement joins TRBV28 to TRBJ1-2; 7 positions agree with TRBD1. Germline V gives CDR1 MDHEN, CDR2 SYDVKM. V lost 5 bases to trimming and J lost 2 bases; unmatched junction nucleotides: 2. CDR3 size: 13 residues. CDR3 nucleotide sequence: TGTGCCAGCAGTCAGACAGGGAACTATGGCTACACCTTC. It translates to CASSQTGNYGYTF.

The rearrangement links TRBV10-3 to TRBJ1-2, with TRBD1 as a possible D gene (5 bases). V was trimmed by 0 bases and J by 4 bases, leaving 9 bases between them. This CDR3 spans 14 amino acids. Germline V lookup: CDR1 ENHRY, CDR2 SYGVKD. The CDR3 here is CAISESEGPYGYTF. The CDR3 region has the DNA TGTGCCATCAGTGAGTCTGAGGGGCCCTATGGCTACACCTTC.

This clone has only a few counts. V usage is TRBV6-5 and J usage is TRBJ1-2; TRBD1 matches at 9 bases. J was trimmed by 4 bases and V by 5 bases; bases with no gene match: 5. CDR1 is MNHEY and CDR2 is SVGAGI in the germline V gene. This CDR3 region has 14 residues. CDR3 nucleotides: TGTGCCAGCAGTGCCGGGACAGGGCGCTATGGCTACACCTTC. This gives the protein CASSAGTGRYGYTF.